This T cell receptor (beta chain) was found in a study of T cell clonotyping in hematopoietic cell transplantation. This clone appeared a few times. The time point denotes: recipient sample about 28 days before transplant, after cytoreduction. Here immunoSEQ multiplex PCR was the method, and the copy in TCRdb shows in-frame clones only, minus some. The sample includes about 5,900 clones, more than 70% of them seen just once. This sequence was found in a woman in her 50s with acute myeloid leukemia. Some clones in this sample may be carry-over from other donors' samples. The material was peripheral blood mononuclear cells, obtained before stem cell transplant.

CDR3 in DNA: TGTGCCAGCAGCTCCCAGGACAGGAATGGCTACACCTTC. It specifies CASSSQDRNGYTF. The chain is built from TRBV11-2 and TRBJ1-2; 7 nucleotides match TRBD1. With V trimmed by 4 bases and J by 6 bases, 5 bases remained unmatched. This CDR3 is built from 13 residues. Per the germline V gene, CDR1 is SGHAT and CDR2 is FQNNGV.